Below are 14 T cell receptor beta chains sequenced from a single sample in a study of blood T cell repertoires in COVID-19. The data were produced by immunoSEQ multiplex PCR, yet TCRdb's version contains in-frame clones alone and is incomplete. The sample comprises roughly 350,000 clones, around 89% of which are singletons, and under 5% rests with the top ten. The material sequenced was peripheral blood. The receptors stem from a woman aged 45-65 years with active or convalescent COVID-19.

The CDR3 loop is CASSRTSTETQYF. The CDR3 region has the DNA TGTGCCAGCAGTAGGACTAGCACGGAGACCCAGTACTTC. The genes are TRBV12-3 or TRBV12-4 and TRBJ2-5, with TRBD2 identical over 8 bases. J was trimmed by 5 bases and V by 5 bases; bases with no gene match: 4. The CDR3 covers 13 residues.

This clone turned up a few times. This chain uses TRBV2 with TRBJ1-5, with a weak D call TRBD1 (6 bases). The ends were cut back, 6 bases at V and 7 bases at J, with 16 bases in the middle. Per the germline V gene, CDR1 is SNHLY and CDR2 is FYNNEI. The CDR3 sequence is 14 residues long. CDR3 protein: CASRDNRERQPQHF. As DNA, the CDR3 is TGTGCCAGCAGAGATAACAGGGAACGGCAGCCCCAGCATTTT. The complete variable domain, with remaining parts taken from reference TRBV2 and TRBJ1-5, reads EPEVTQTPSHQVTQMGQEVILRCVPISNHLYFYWYRQILGQKVEFLVSFYNNEISEKSEIFDDQFSVERPDGSNFTLKIRSTKLEDSAMYFCASRDNRERQPQHFGDGTRLSIL.

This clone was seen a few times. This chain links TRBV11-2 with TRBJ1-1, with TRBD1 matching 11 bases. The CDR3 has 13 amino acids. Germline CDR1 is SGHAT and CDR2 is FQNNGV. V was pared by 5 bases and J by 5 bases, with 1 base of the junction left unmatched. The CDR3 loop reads CASSRDRGTEAFF. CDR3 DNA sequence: TGTGCCAGCAGCCGGGACAGGGGGACTGAAGCTTTCTTT.

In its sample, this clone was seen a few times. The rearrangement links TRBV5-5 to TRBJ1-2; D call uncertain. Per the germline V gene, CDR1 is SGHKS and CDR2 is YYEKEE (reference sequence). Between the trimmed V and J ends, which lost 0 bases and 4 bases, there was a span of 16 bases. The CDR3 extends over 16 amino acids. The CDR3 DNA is TGTGCCAGCAGCTTGGAACAGATCGTAAGCGGCTATGGCTACACCTTC. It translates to CASSLEQIVSGYGYTF.

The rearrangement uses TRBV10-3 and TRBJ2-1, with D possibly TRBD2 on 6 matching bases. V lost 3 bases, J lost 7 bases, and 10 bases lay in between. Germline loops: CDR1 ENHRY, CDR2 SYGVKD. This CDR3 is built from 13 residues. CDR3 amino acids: CAISEPLANEQFF. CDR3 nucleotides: TGTGCCATCAGTGAACCGCTAGCGAATGAGCAGTTCTTC.

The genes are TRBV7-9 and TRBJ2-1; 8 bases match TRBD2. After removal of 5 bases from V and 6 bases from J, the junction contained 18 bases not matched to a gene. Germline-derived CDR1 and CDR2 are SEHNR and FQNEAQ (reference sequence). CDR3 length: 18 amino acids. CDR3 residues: CASSPLGGGRYNGNEQFF. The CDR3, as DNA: TGTGCCAGCAGCCCCCTGGGGGGCGGGAGGTACAACGGCAATGAGCAGTTCTTC.

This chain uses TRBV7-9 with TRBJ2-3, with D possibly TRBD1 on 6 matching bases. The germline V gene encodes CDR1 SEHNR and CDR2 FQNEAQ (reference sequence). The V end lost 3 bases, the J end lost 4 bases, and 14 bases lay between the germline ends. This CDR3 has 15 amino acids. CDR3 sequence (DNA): TGTGCCAGCAGCTTGGTACAGGGCGGTGCAGATACGCAGTATTTT. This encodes CASSLVQGGADTQYF.

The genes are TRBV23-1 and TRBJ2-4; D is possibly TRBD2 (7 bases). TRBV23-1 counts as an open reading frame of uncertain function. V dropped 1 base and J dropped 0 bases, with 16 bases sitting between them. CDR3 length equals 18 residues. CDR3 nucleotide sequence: TGCGCCAGCAGTCAATTTACCGGGGGGCTACTAGCCAAAAACATTCAGTACTTC. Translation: CASSQFTGGLLAKNIQYF.

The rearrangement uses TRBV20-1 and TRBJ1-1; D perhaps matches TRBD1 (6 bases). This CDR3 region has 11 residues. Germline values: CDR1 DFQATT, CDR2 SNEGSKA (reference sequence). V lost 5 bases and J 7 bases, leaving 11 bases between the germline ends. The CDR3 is CSAYGQLEAFF. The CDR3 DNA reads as TGCAGTGCTTACGGACAGCTTGAAGCTTTCTTT.

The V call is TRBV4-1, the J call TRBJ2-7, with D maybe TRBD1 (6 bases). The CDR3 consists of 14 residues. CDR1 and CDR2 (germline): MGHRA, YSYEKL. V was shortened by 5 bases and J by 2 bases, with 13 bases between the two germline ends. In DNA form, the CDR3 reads TGCGCCAGCAGCGCCGCACAGGGCGCCTACGAGCAGTACTTC. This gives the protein CASSAAQGAYEQYF.

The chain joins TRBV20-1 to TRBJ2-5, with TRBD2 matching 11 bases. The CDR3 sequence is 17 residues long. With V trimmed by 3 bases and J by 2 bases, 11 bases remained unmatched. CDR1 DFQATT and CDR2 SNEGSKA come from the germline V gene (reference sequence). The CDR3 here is CSASPGTSGGKQETQYF. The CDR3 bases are TGCAGTGCTAGTCCCGGGACTAGCGGAGGGAAGCAAGAGACCCAGTACTTC.

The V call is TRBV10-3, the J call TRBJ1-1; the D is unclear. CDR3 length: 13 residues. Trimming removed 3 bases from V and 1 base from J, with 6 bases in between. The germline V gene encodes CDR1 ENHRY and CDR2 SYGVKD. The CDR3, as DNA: TGTGCCATCAGTGATTTGAGGAACACTGAAGCTTTCTTT. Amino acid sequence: CAISDLRNTEAFF.

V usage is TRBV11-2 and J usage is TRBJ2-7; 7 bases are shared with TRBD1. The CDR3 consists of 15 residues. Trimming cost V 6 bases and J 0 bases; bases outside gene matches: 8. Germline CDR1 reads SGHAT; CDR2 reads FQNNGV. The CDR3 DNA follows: TGTGCCAGCAGACCATACCGGGACAGCTCCTACGAGCAGTACTTC. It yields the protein CASRPYRDSSYEQYF.

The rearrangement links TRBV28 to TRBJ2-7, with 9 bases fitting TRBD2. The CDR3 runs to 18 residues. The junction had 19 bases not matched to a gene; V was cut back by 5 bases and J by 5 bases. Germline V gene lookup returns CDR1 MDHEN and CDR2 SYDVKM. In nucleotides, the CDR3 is TGTGCCAGCAGTAATATTGTGGATATTGGGCTAGCGGGAAACGAGCAGTACTTC. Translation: CASSNIVDIGLAGNEQYF.